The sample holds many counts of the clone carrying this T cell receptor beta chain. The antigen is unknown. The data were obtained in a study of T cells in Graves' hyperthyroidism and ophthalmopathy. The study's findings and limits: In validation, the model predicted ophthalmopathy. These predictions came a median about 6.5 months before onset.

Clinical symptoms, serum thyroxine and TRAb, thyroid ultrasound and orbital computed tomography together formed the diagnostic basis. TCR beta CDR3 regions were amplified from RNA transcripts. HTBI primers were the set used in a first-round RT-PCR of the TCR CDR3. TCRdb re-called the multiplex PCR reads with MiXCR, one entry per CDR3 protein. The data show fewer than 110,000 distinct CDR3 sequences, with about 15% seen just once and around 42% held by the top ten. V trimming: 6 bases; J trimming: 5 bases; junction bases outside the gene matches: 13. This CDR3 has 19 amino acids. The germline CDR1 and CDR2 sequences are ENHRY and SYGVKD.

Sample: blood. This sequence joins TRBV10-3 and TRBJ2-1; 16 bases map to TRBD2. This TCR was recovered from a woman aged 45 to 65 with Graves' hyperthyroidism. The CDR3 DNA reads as TGTGCCATCAGCCAACCCCAGGGACTAGCGGGAGGGCAGGACAATGAGCAGTTCTTC. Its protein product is CAISQPQGLAGGQDNEQFF.